The TCR beta chain described here comes from a study of T cell changes during pregnancy in multiple sclerosis. Libraries were prepared by immunoSEQ multiplex PCR; TCRdb keeps only in-frame clonotypes and omits some of them. The table records more than 30,000 clones, 85% to 95% of them present only once. The TCR originated in a female donor with multiple sclerosis, enrolled in a pregnancy study. The sample consisted of PBMCs (not recorded whether the cells were cultured).

This CDR3 reads CASSLARGLAGGGDEQFF. The DNA of the CDR3 is TGTGCCAGCAGCTTGGCCCGAGGACTAGCGGGAGGTGGGGATGAGCAGTTCTTC. This chain joins TRBV5-4 and TRBJ2-1; 14 positions agree with TRBD2. Trimming cost V 0 bases and J 8 bases; bases outside gene matches: 10. This CDR3 region has 18 residues. Germline loops: CDR1 SGHNT, CDR2 YYREEE (reference sequence).